Following are 32 T cell receptor beta chains from one sample sequenced in a study of breast tumors, draining lymph nodes, adjacent tissues. The lymph nodes were axillary draining lymph nodes from breast cancer patients. TCRdb re-called the multiplex PCR reads through MiXCR, storing one row per CDR3 protein. Of under 300,000 distinct CDR3 sequences listed, nearly 35% are singletons. The sample was axillary lymph node tissue. The receptors come from a female donor with breast cancer. Some clones in this sample may be carry-over from other donors' samples.

This clonotype has ten or more counts. CDR3 residues: CASSSGLGGGSPLHF. Here the CDR3 DNA reads TGTGCCAGCAGCTCCGGTCTGGGGGGCGGGTCACCCCTCCACTTT. V gene TRBV5-6 combines with J gene TRBJ1-6; a weak D match, TRBD1 (6 bases). The CDR3 consists of 15 residues. Germline V gene sequence: CDR1 SGHDT, CDR2 YYEEEE. The germline V and J ends were trimmed by 3 bases and 10 bases, with 17 bases remaining between them.

In this sample, this clonotype turned up many times. This chain uses TRBV6-4 with TRBJ1-5, with D maybe TRBD1 (6 bases). Per the germline V gene, CDR1 is MRHNA and CDR2 is SNTAGT. The CDR3 consists of 17 residues. Trimming took 6 bases from V and 1 from J, leaving 19 bases between them. The CDR3 is CASSLTGAIRSNQPQHF. Here the CDR3 DNA reads TGTGCCAGCAGCTTGACGGGGGCTATCCGGAGCAATCAGCCCCAGCATTTT.

This clonotype was counted between two and nine times. The genes are TRBV24-1 and TRBJ2-1, with 8 nucleotides matching TRBD2. The V gene end was trimmed by 8 bases and the J gene end by 8 bases; junction bases not matched to a gene: 10. The CDR3 is made up of 14 amino acids. The germline V gene has CDR1 KGHDR and CDR2 SFDVKD. Here the CDR3 DNA reads TGTGCCACCACCTCTCACGGGAGGGCCCATGAGCAGTTCTTC. It codes for CATTSHGRAHEQFF.

This clonotype occurred a few times. V usage is TRBV19 and J usage is TRBJ2-1; 10 positions match TRBD2. V shed 7 bases, J shed 1 base, and the junction held 13 bases outside the gene matches. The CDR3 length is 18 residues. Per germline, CDR1 LNHDA and CDR2 SQIVND (reference sequence). The DNA for the CDR3 is TGTGCCAGTAAGATTTCTAGCGGGAGTGGTGGGTCCTACAATGAGCAGTTCTTC. This codes for CASKISSGSGGSYNEQFF.

This clonotype has a count of ten or more. This chain connects TRBV7-9 to TRBJ2-2; 11 nucleotides match TRBD1. There are 15 residues in the CDR3. V was clipped by 3 bases and J by 9 bases; unmatched bases: 6. Germline-derived CDR1 and CDR2 are SEHNR and FQNEAQ (reference sequence). CDR3 protein: CASSFRDRGDWELFF. The CDR3 DNA reads TGTGCCAGCAGCTTCCGGGACAGGGGGGATTGGGAGCTGTTTTTT.

The chain joins TRBV20-1 to TRBJ2-1; the match to TRBD2 covers 13 bases. The CDR3 is 17 residues long. The germline V gene has CDR1 DFQATT and CDR2 SNEGSKA (reference sequence). J was trimmed by 7 bases and V by 1 base; bases with no gene match: 10. The CDR3: CSARVPRTSGRSNEQFF. CDR3 nucleotide sequence: TGCAGTGCTAGAGTCCCCAGGACTAGCGGGAGAAGTAATGAGCAGTTCTTC.

This clonotype was picked up many times. CDR3 nucleotides: TGTGCCAGCAGCCCGCTAGCGGGAGGTTACGAGCAGTACTTC. Its translation is CASSPLAGGYEQYF. The chain links TRBV7-2 to TRBJ2-7, with TRBD2 matching 11 bases. There are 14 residues in the CDR3. CDR1 and CDR2 from the germline V gene are SGHTA and FQGNSA. The V gene end was trimmed by 5 bases and the J gene end by 4 bases; junction bases not matched to a gene: 4. The full variable domain, in which reference TRBV7-2 and TRBJ2-7 provide the parts outside the CDR3, is GAGVSQSPSNKVTEKGKDVELRCDPISGHTALYWYRQSLGQGLEFLIYFQGNSAPDKSGLPSDRFSAERTGGSVSTLTIQRTQQEDSAVYLCASSPLAGGYEQYFGPGTRLTVT.

This clonotype turned up a few times. The chain recombines TRBV20-1 with TRBJ2-7; the D gene is possibly TRBD2 (6 bases). Deletions cut 6 bases from V and 0 bases from J, with 18 bases between. The CDR3 is 15 residues long. Germline values: CDR1 DFQATT, CDR2 SNEGSKA (reference sequence). The CDR3 loop reads CSASSRELSSYEQYF. CDR3 DNA: TGCAGTGCCAGCAGCCGGGAGTTAAGCTCCTACGAGCAGTACTTC.

This clonotype occurred many times. The chain couples TRBV29-1 to TRBJ2-1; 7 bases fit TRBD1. The CDR3 is 16 residues long. The V segment lost 4 bases and the J segment 5 bases; nucleotides outside the gene matches: 14. The germline V gene has CDR1 SQVTM and CDR2 ANQGSEA. The CDR3 protein is CSVGGSGTDLNNEQFF. For the CDR3, the DNA is TGCAGCGTTGGTGGTTCGGGGACAGACCTTAACAATGAGCAGTTCTTC.

The chain carries TRBV19 and TRBJ1-6, with D maybe TRBD1 (6 bases). Trimming removed 5 bases at V and 7 bases at J, with 18 bases between. Germline V gives CDR1 LNHDA, CDR2 SQIVND (reference sequence). The CDR3 covers 16 residues. In DNA form, the CDR3 reads TGTGCCAGTAGTCCGCCAGGGGACAATAGAAATTCACCCCTCCACTTT. Amino acid sequence: CASSPPGDNRNSPLHF.

This clonotype has at least ten counts. V and J are TRBV11-3 and TRBJ2-5; possibly TRBD1 for D (6 bases). The CDR3 is 14 amino acids. Germline loops: CDR1 SGHNT, CDR2 YENEEA. Trimming shortened V by 1 base and J by 2 bases, and 8 bases separated the two germline ends. The CDR3 spells CASSLATGQETQYF. For the CDR3, the DNA is TGTGCCAGCAGCTTAGCGACAGGACAAGAGACCCAGTACTTC.

The count of this clonotype is one. The gene calls are TRBV5-1 and TRBJ2-3, with D possibly TRBD2 on 5 matching bases. Trimming removed 4 bases from V and 2 bases from J, with 17 bases in between. CDR1 is SGHRS and CDR2 is YFSETQ in the germline V gene. This CDR3 region has 16 residues. The CDR3 protein is CASSRALASNTDTQYF. CDR3 nucleotide sequence: TGCGCCAGCAGCCGGGCCTTGGCTAGCAACACAGATACGCAGTATTTT.

This clonotype came up many times. A much larger clone sits a single nucleotide away, making a read error possible. Since no conserved phenylalanine or tryptophan closes the CDR3, a read error is the likely cause. The chain carries TRBV20-1 and TRBJ1-6; 10 nucleotides line up with TRBD1. The J segment lost 7 bases and the V segment lost 4 bases, leaving 10 bases of the junction unmatched. The CDR3 spans 16 residues. Per germline, CDR1 DFQATT and CDR2 SNEGSKA (reference sequence). DNA of the CDR3: TGCAGTGCTAAGGATCGGGACAGGGGAGACAATTCACCCCTCCACCTT. Amino acid sequence: CSAKDRDRGDNSPLHL.

This clonotype has only a few counts. The chain combines TRBV11-2 with TRBJ2-1, with TRBD2 matching over 12 bases. The CDR3 sequence is 17 residues long. With V trimmed by 2 bases and J by 2 bases, 4 bases remained unmatched. CDR1 and CDR2 from the germline V gene are SGHAT and FQNNGV. DNA of the CDR3: TGTGCCAGCAGCTTAAGGGCTAGCGGGGGGGCCTACAATGAGCAGTTCTTC. Its protein is CASSLRASGGAYNEQFF.

The chain is built from TRBV5-1 and TRBJ1-1; D remains unclear. Germline values: CDR1 SGHRS, CDR2 YFSETQ. CDR3 length equals 15 residues. V lost 0 bases and J lost 0, with 9 bases in between. DNA of the CDR3: TGCGCCAGCAGCTTGGCGCCTGGGGTGAACACTGAAGCTTTCTTT. Protein product: CASSLAPGVNTEAFF.

This clonotype appeared many times. The rearrangement links TRBV7-9 to TRBJ2-2; the D gene could be TRBD1 or TRBD2 (7 bases each). V lost 5 bases, J lost 5 bases, and 18 bases lay in between. The CDR3 runs 16 residues. CDR1 is SEHNR and CDR2 is FQNEAQ in the germline V gene (reference sequence). The CDR3 coding sequence is TGTGCCAGCAGCGGACAGGCGCGGGGGAGGACCGGGGAGCTGTTTTTT. It yields the protein CASSGQARGRTGELFF.

This clonotype appeared many times. The rearrangement joins TRBV12-3 or TRBV12-4 to TRBJ1-3, with TRBD1 matching over 9 bases. V lost 6 bases, J lost 2 bases, and 5 bases stayed unmatched. This CDR3 region has 15 residues. Written as DNA, the CDR3 is TGTGCCAGCAGCACGGACAGGGGTACTGGAAACACCATATATTTT. It translates to CASSTDRGTGNTIYF.

This clonotype has a count of ten or more. This chain connects TRBV7-9 to TRBJ1-3; no definite D call. Trimming cost V 5 bases and J 4 bases, with 15 bases left between them. The CDR3 is 15 residues long. Germline V gene lookup returns CDR1 SEHNR and CDR2 FQNEAQ (reference sequence). CDR3 nucleotides: TGTGCCAGCAGCCCCCGCTCGGGGTTGGGAAACACCATATATTTT. Its protein product is CASSPRSGLGNTIYF.

This clonotype was recorded at least ten times. The chain joins TRBV20-1 to TRBJ2-5; 8 nucleotides align to TRBD2. V was clipped by 0 bases and J by 1 base; unmatched bases: 10. Germline V gene lookup returns CDR1 DFQATT and CDR2 SNEGSKA (reference sequence). The CDR3 spans 17 residues. The DNA of the CDR3 is TGCAGTGCTAGAGATGACCCGAGCGGGGGCTCCCAAGAGACCCAGTACTTC. This gives the protein CSARDDPSGGSQETQYF.

This clonotype was seen ten or more times. The chain joins TRBV6-6 to TRBJ1-5; D is unclear. Trimming shortened V by 7 bases and J by 0 bases, and 4 bases separated the two germline ends. Germline V gives CDR1 MNHNY, CDR2 SVGAGI (reference sequence). The CDR3 has 12 amino acids. The CDR3 is CASTFSNQPQHF. As DNA, the CDR3 is TGTGCCAGCACGTTTAGCAATCAGCCCCAGCATTTT.

This clonotype is medium-sized within its sample. The rearrangement joins TRBV20-1 to TRBJ2-3; 13 nucleotides align to TRBD2. The CDR3 covers 15 residues. The V gene end was trimmed by 5 bases and the J gene end by 4 bases; junction bases not matched to a gene: 6. Germline CDR1 reads DFQATT; CDR2 reads SNEGSKA (reference sequence). The CDR3 DNA reads TGCAGTGCTTCCGGGACTAGCGGGGCATCAGATACGCAGTATTTT. This sequence encodes CSASGTSGASDTQYF.

This chain connects TRBV29-1 to TRBJ2-1, with 13 bases fitting TRBD2. This CDR3 is built from 18 residues. Trimming took 3 bases from V and 5 from J; bases not matched to a gene: 13. Germline V lookup: CDR1 SQVTM, CDR2 ANQGSEA. Here the CDR3 reads CSVDPYQTSGRSDNEQFF. In DNA, the CDR3 is TGCAGCGTTGACCCTTACCAGACTAGCGGGAGGTCCGACAATGAGCAGTTCTTC.

This clonotype was observed at least ten times. The V call is TRBV12-3 or TRBV12-4, the J call TRBJ2-3; 11 nucleotides line up with TRBD2. The CDR3 totals 17 residues. V gave up 4 bases and J gave up 0 bases; unmatched junction bases: 6. CDR3 sequence: CASSYRRTSGSTDTQYF. CDR3 nucleotide sequence: TGTGCCAGCAGTTACCGAAGGACTAGCGGGAGCACAGATACGCAGTATTTT.

There are many counts of this clonotype. This chain uses TRBV20-1 with TRBJ2-1; 10 nucleotides match TRBD2. CDR1 and CDR2 (germline): DFQATT, SNEGSKA (reference sequence). J gave up 0 bases and V 0 bases, and 8 bases lay outside the gene matches. CDR3 length: 18 residues. The CDR3, as DNA: TGCAGTGCTAGAGATCCCGGGACTAGCGCACCCTCCTACAATGAGCAGTTCTTC. Translating gives CSARDPGTSAPSYNEQFF.

Worth noting for this clonotype: This clone may be a read error of a much larger clone one base away. The chain has TRBV5-6 and TRBJ2-1; TRBD1 matches 7 bases. Germline trimming cut 2 bases from V and 1 base from J; bases unmatched to any gene: 6. From germline, CDR1 is SGHDT and CDR2 YYEEEE. The CDR3 sequence is 16 residues long. CDR3 sequence reads: CASSFGTALSYNEQFF. Written as DNA, the CDR3 is TGTGCCAGCAGCTTTGGGACAGCGTTATCCTACAATGAGCAGTTCTTC.

This clonotype was picked up many times. This sequence joins TRBV24-1 and TRBJ2-7, with D possibly being TRBD1 (6 bases). From germline, CDR1 is KGHDR and CDR2 SFDVKD. The CDR3 extends over 16 amino acids. V was cut by 2 bases and J by 3 bases, with 16 bases left in between. For the CDR3, the DNA is TGTGCCACCAGTGATTCTCTGAGGGGGTCGGGCTACGAGCAGTACTTC. Its protein product is CATSDSLRGSGYEQYF.

V is TRBV7-2 and J is TRBJ1-2; TRBD1 is a possible D gene (5 bases). Trimming stripped 1 base from V and 10 bases from J, with 16 bases between. The length of the CDR3 is 14 residues. Germline-derived CDR1 and CDR2 are SGHTA and FQGNSA. The CDR3 sequence: CASSLELGGYSYTF. CDR3 DNA sequence: TGTGCCAGCAGCTTAGAATTGGGGGGGTACTCCTACACCTTC.

About this clonotype itself: A much larger clone is a single base away; this may be a read error. The V call is TRBV6-6, the J call TRBJ1-5; 8 bases are a match to TRBD1. CDR1 is MNHNY and CDR2 is SVGAGI in the germline V gene (reference sequence). Trimming cost V 5 bases and J 4 bases; bases outside gene matches: 4. The CDR3 spans 14 residues. Here the CDR3 DNA reads TGTGCCAGCAGTCTTCGACAGGGGAATCAGCCCCAGCATTTT. It codes for CASSLRQGNQPQHF.

A word on this clonotype: This CDR3 is missing its conserved last phenylalanine or tryptophan, likely due to a read error. The DNA is left out, because the CDR3 cannot be placed on it with certainty; the CDR3 is given as TCRdb lists it. The J gene is TRBJ2-5, the V gene TRBV9; TRBD2 is taken as the D call from the table, unchecked against the DNA. Germline assignment: CDR1 SGDLS and CDR2 YYNGEE. Inclusive of both ends, the CDR3 amounts to 9 amino acids. The CDR3 here is CASQASGYT.

This clonotype was found many times. V and J are TRBV12-3 or TRBV12-4 and TRBJ2-1, with 7 bases matching TRBD1. CDR3 length: 16 residues. Losses at the gene ends were 8 bases for V and 6 bases for J; bases not matched to a gene: 16. The CDR3 is CASGLSRGGRPNEQFF. The CDR3 DNA sequence: TGTGCCAGCGGGCTTTCGAGAGGGGGCCGTCCCAATGAGCAGTTCTTC.

This clonotype came up a few times. J is TRBJ2-1 and V is TRBV24-1; no clear D. CDR3 length: 9 amino acids. Trimming pared 9 bases from V and 4 bases from J, leaving 0 bases between. Looked up from germline, CDR1 is KGHDR and CDR2 is SFDVKD. CDR3 DNA: TGTGCCACCTACAATGAGCAGTTCTTC. Translated, it gives CATYNEQFF.

This clonotype was recorded at least ten times. V and J are TRBV20-1 and TRBJ1-2; tentative D call: TRBD1 (5 bases). Trimming took 2 bases from V and 6 from J, leaving 13 bases between them. CDR3 size: 13 residues. Germline CDR1 is DFQATT and CDR2 is SNEGSKA (reference sequence). This chain's CDR3 is CSARTRADDGYTF. DNA of the CDR3: TGCAGTGCTAGAACCAGGGCGGATGATGGCTACACCTTC.